Described below is a single T cell receptor (beta chain) sequence and its context. Its matching antigen is unknown. The CDR3 carries no conserved terminal phenylalanine or tryptophan, so it likely arises from a read error. The data originate from a study of T cell repertoires in cytomegalovirus infection. The study's findings and limits: It was HLA-C-restricted CMV-specific TCR beta clonotypes that dominated the response ex vivo.

Each CDR3 protein gets one entry after TCRdb re-called the reads with MiXCR. This sample has more than 150,000 distinct CDR3 sequences, with roughly 30% found just once. The CDR3 totals 13 residues. V shed 5 bases and J shed 5 bases, with 10 bases lying between them. Per the germline V gene, CDR1 is SGHTA and CDR2 is FQGNSA. This sequence was found in a human donor in good health (CMV status not recorded). Some clones in this sample may be carry-over from other donors' samples. The V call is TRBV7-2, the J call TRBJ1-5, with D possibly TRBD1 on 5 matching bases. The sample was PBMCs. CDR3: CASSLDSYQPQHL. The CDR3 DNA reads as TGTGCCAGCAGCCTCGACAGCTATCAGCCCCAGCATCTT.